Listed below are T cell receptor beta chains from one sample, sequenced in a study of read filtering for tumor transcriptome and immune sequencing. Using its own MiXCR run on the reads, TCRdb lists one record per CDR3 protein. The table has over 55,000 distinct CDR3 sequences, more than 11% seen once. Source material: a population of CD138-negative cells sorted from bone marrow. The receptor set was obtained from a donor aged 40 or over with multiple myeloma. Both conserved end residues are part of each CDR3. Fields, in order: CDR3 protein, CDR3 DNA, D gene, V gene, clone size, J gene, CDR3 length. D genes are given only for firm matches. Expanded clones get a size class; other rows say once, few or many, or leave the size out.

CDR3aa: CASSEGWGLANEQFF; CDR3nt: TGCGCCAGCAGCGAAGGCTGGGGCTTGGCAAATGAGCAGTTCTTC; d_gene: -; v_gene: TRBV5-1; abundance: many; j_gene: TRBJ2-1; len: 15
CDR3aa: CASSLSVLADYNEQFF; CDR3nt: TGTGCCAGCAGCTTATCCGTTCTAGCGGACTACAATGAGCAGTTCTTC; d_gene: TRBD2; v_gene: TRBV7-2; abundance: many; j_gene: TRBJ2-1; len: 16
CDR3aa: CASSVRPSGANVLTF; CDR3nt: TGTGCCAGCAGCGTCAGGCCCTCTGGGGCCAACGTCCTGACTTTC; d_gene: -; v_gene: TRBV9; abundance: many; j_gene: TRBJ2-6; len: 15
CDR3aa: CASSVTGSETQYF; CDR3nt: TGTGCCAGCAGTGTCACGGGGTCAGAGACCCAGTACTTC; d_gene: -; v_gene: TRBV6-2/TRBV6-3; abundance: -; j_gene: TRBJ2-5; len: 13
CDR3aa: CASSIGLAPNNEQFF; CDR3nt: TGTGCCAGCAGCATTGGACTAGCGCCTAACAATGAGCAGTTCTTC; d_gene: TRBD2; v_gene: TRBV7-9; abundance: many; j_gene: TRBJ2-1; len: 15
CDR3aa: CNVEADRGWSGANVLTF; CDR3nt: TGCAACGTTGAAGCAGACAGGGGGTGGTCTGGGGCCAACGTCCTGACTTTC; d_gene: TRBD1; v_gene: TRBV29-1; abundance: -; j_gene: TRBJ2-6; len: 17
CDR3aa: CAISRQESSYNEQFF; CDR3nt: TGTGCCATCAGTCGGCAGGAGAGCTCCTACAATGAGCAGTTCTTC; d_gene: -; v_gene: TRBV10-3; abundance: many; j_gene: TRBJ2-1; len: 15
CDR3aa: CATRRDRVSNQPQHF; CDR3nt: TGTGCCACCCGCCGGGACAGGGTAAGCAATCAGCCCCAGCATTTT; d_gene: TRBD1; v_gene: TRBV15; abundance: many; j_gene: TRBJ1-5; len: 15
CDR3aa: CSARVAGQETQYF; CDR3nt: TGCAGTGCTAGAGTGGCTGGTCAAGAGACCCAGTACTTC; d_gene: -; v_gene: TRBV20-1; abundance: many; j_gene: TRBJ2-5; len: 13
CDR3aa: CASSPGVGGMATNEKLFF; CDR3nt: TGTGCCAGCAGCCCCGGGGTAGGGGGCATGGCAACTAATGAAAAACTGTTTTTT; d_gene: TRBD1; v_gene: TRBV7-3; abundance: many; j_gene: TRBJ1-4; len: 18
CDR3aa: CASSLAGRLSGELFF; CDR3nt: TGTGCCAGCAGCTTAGCGGGCAGATTGTCCGGGGAGCTGTTTTTT; d_gene: -; v_gene: TRBV7-9; abundance: -; j_gene: TRBJ2-2; len: 15
CDR3aa: CATSRPGGEQYF; CDR3nt: TGTGCCACCAGCAGACCTGGGGGCGAGCAGTACTTC; d_gene: -; v_gene: TRBV15; abundance: -; j_gene: TRBJ2-7; len: 12
CDR3aa: CASSQVDRWDTEAFF; CDR3nt: TGTGCCAGCAGCCAAGTGGACAGGTGGGACACTGAAGCTTTCTTT; d_gene: TRBD1; v_gene: TRBV14; abundance: few; j_gene: TRBJ1-1; len: 15
CDR3aa: CSARGGQGKTSGNTIYF; CDR3nt: TGCAGTGCTAGAGGGGGACAGGGGAAAACTTCTGGAAACACCATATATTTT; d_gene: TRBD1; v_gene: TRBV20-1; abundance: -; j_gene: TRBJ1-3; len: 17
CDR3aa: CASSENENTDTQYF; CDR3nt: TGTGCCAGCAGTGAAAATGAGAACACAGATACGCAGTATTTT; d_gene: -; v_gene: TRBV2; abundance: many; j_gene: TRBJ2-3; len: 14
CDR3aa: CAGSSLGPAGGLNVNEQFF; CDR3nt: TGTGCCGGCAGTTCCCTTGGCCCAGCGGGAGGATTGAACGTCAATGAGCAGTTCTTC; d_gene: TRBD2; v_gene: TRBV28; abundance: few; j_gene: TRBJ2-1; len: 19